What follows describes a single T cell receptor beta chain. This sample was included in a study of T-cell reconstitution after alpha-beta-depleted transplantation in children. Preparation of the TCRbeta library involved a method that used unique molecular identifiers. MiXCR, run by TCRdb on the PCR reads, gives a single entry per CDR3 protein. The data contain about 980,000 distinct CDR3 sequences, roughly 29% of them seen just once; the ten biggest clones take up roughly 27%. The CDR3 is 12 residues long. V lost 4 bases and J 8 bases, leaving 12 bases between the germline ends. Germline-derived CDR1 and CDR2 are DFQATT and SNEGSKA (reference sequence).

The sequence derives from a boy in the first two years of life who had a stem cell transplant for SCID, so the T cells may come from the graft donor. J is TRBJ2-1 and V is TRBV20-1; tentative D call: TRBD1 (5 bases). Sequences were derived from PBMCs, mostly from graft donor cells, sampled 360 days after TCRalphabeta/CD19-depleted stem cell transplant. In nucleotides, the CDR3 is TGCAGTGCTAACCGTAGGGGATATGAGCAGTTCTTC. Translating it yields CSANRRGYEQFF.